The clone carrying this T cell receptor (beta chain) was seen more than once but under ten times. Its antigen is unidentified. Profiled with immunoSEQ multiplex PCR; TCRdb holds only in-frame clones, not every one. The profile shows about 160,000 clones, around 92% of them singletons. The data stem from a study of cytomegalovirus exposure and HLA in healthy donors. Whole-study results and caveats: Cytomegalovirus association was assigned to about 150 TCR beta chains.

These donors were members of the roughly 120-subject validation cohort, a group separate from the roughly 700-subject first cohort. V shed 4 bases, J shed 7 bases, and the junction held 1 base outside the gene matches. There are 13 residues in the CDR3. The germline V gene encodes CDR1 MNHEY and CDR2 SMNVEV (reference sequence). Specimen: PBMCs. The chain joins TRBV27 to TRBJ1-5; 10 bases line up with TRBD1. The receptor comes from a woman in her late teens or twenties in good health and CMV-seropositive. The CDR3 bases are TGTGCCAGCAGTTGGGACAGGGGCCAGCCCCAGCATTTT. Translation gives CASSWDRGQPQHF.